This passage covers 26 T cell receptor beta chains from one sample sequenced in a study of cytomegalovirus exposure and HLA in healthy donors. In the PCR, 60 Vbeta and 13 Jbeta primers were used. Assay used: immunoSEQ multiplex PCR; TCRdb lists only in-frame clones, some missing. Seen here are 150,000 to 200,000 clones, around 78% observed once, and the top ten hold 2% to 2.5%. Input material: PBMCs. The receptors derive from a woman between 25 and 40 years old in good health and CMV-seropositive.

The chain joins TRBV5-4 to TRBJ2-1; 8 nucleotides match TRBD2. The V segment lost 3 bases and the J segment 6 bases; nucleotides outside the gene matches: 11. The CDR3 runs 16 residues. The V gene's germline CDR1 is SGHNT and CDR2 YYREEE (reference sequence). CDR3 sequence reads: CASSSKAGEMSNEQFF. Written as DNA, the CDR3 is TGTGCCAGCAGCTCCAAAGCGGGAGAAATGAGCAATGAGCAGTTCTTC.

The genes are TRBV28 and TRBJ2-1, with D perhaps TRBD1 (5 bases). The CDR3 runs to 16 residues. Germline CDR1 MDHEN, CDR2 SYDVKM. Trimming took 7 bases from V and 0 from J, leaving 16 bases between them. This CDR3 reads CASISVTGSSYNEQFF. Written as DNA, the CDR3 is TGTGCCAGCATTTCCGTCACAGGAAGCTCCTACAATGAGCAGTTCTTC.

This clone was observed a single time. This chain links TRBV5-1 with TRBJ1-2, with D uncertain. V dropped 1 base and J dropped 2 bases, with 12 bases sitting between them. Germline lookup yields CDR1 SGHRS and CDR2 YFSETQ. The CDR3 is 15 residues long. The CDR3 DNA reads TGCGCCAGCAGCTTGCTGAACAGCCTCAACTATGGCTACACCTTC. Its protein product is CASSLLNSLNYGYTF.

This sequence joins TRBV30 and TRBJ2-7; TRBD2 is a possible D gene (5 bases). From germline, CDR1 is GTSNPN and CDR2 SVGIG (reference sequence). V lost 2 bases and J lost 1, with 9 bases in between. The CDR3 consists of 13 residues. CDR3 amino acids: CAWSYGISYEQYF. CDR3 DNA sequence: TGTGCCTGGAGTTACGGGATTTCCTACGAGCAGTACTTC.

This CDR3 is CASSQGGGSSYEQYF. The CDR3 region has the DNA TGCGCCAGCAGCCAAGGAGGAGGGTCCTCCTACGAGCAGTACTTC. The chain carries TRBV4-1 and TRBJ2-7, with D perhaps matching TRBD2 (6 bases). In germline, CDR1 is MGHRA, CDR2 YSYEKL. The germline V and J ends were trimmed by 1 base and 0 bases, with 10 bases remaining between them. The CDR3 spans 15 residues.

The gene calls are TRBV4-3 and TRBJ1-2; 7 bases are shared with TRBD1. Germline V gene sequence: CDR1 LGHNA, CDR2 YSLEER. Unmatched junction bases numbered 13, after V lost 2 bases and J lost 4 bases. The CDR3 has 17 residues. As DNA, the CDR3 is TGCGCCAGCAGCCAAAACCCCAGGGGGTTCGACTCCTATGGCTACACCTTC. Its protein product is CASSQNPRGFDSYGYTF.

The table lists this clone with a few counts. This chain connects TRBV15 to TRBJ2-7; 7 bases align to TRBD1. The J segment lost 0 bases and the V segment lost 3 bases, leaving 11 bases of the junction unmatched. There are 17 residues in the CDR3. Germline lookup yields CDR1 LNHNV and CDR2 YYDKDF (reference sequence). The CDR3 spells CATSRGRTGPGSYEQYF. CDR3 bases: TGTGCCACCAGCAGGGGACGGACAGGCCCTGGCTCCTACGAGCAGTACTTC.

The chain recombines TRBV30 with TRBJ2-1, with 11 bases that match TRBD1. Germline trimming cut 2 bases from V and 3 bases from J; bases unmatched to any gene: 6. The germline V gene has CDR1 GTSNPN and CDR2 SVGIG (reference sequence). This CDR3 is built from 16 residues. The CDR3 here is CAWSPPGQGVYNEQFF. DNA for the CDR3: TGTGCCTGGAGTCCTCCGGGACAGGGGGTCTACAATGAGCAGTTCTTC.

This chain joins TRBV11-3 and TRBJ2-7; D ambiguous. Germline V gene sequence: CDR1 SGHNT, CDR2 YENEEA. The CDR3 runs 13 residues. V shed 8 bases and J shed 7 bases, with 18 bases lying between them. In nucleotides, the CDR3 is TGTGCCAGCTTCCACGCCTCTGTCGGGGAGCAGTACTTC. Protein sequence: CASFHASVGEQYF.

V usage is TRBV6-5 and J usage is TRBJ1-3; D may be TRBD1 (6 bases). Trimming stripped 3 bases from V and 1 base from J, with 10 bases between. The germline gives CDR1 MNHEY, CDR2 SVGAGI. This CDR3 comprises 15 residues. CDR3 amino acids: CASSYTRGSGNTIYF. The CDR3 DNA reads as TGTGCCAGCAGTTATACTAGGGGGTCTGGAAACACCATATATTTT.

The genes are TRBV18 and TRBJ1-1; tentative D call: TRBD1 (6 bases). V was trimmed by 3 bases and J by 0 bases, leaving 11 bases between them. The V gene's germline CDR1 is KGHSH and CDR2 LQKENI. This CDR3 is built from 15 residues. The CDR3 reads CASSPQGSMNTEAFF. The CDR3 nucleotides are TGTGCCAGCTCACCGCAGGGGTCGATGAACACTGAAGCTTTCTTT.

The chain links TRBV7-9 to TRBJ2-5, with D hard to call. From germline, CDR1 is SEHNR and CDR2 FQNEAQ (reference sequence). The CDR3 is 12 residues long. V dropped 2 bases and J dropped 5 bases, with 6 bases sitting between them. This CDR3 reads CASSLNEETQYF. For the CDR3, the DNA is TGTGCCAGCAGCTTAAACGAGGAGACCCAGTACTTC.

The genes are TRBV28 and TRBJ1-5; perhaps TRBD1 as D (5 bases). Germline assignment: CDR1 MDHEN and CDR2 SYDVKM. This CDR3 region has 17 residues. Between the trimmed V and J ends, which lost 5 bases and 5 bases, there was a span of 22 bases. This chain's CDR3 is CASSNRVGRVVDQPQHF. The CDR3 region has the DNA TGTGCCAGCAGTAATAGGGTCGGCAGGGTCGTAGATCAGCCCCAGCATTTT.

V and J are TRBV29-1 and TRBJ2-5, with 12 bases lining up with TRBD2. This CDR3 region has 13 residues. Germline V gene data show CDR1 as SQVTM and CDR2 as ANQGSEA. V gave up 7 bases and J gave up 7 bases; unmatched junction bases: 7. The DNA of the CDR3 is TGCAGCGGGGGGACTAGCGGGTTTGGGACCCAGTACTTC. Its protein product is CSGGTSGFGTQYF.

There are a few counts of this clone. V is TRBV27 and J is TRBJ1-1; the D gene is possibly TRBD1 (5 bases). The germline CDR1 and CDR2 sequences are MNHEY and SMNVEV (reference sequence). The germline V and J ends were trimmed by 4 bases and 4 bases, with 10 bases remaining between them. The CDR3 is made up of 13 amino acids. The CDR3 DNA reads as TGTGCCAGCAGTTGGGGGGTTAGCACTGAAGCTTTCTTT. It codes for CASSWGVSTEAFF.

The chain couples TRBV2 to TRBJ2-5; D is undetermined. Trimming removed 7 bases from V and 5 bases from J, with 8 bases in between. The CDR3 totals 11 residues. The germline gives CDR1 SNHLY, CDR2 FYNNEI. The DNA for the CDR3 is TGTGCCAGCAAAATCGAGGAGACCCAGTACTTC. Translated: CASKIEETQYF.

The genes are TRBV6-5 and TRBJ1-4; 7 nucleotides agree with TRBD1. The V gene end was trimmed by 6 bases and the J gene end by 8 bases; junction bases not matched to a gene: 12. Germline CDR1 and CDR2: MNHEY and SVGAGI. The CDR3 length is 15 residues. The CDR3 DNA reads TGTGCCAGCAGCAGTACAGGGGTTGGAGAAGAAAAACTGTTTTTT. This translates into CASSSTGVGEEKLFF.

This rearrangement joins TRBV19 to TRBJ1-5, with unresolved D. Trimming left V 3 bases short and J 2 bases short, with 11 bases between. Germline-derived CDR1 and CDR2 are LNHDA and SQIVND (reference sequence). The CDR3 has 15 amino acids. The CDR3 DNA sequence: TGTGCCAGTAGTATCCGCCCTCCGGGCAATCAGCCCCAGCATTTT. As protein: CASSIRPPGNQPQHF.

The CDR3 coding sequence is TGCGCCAGCAGCCTTGTAATCCCTCGGCAGTCGGGACAAGTCTTCTCCTACGAGCAGTACTTC. Its protein is CASSLVIPRQSGQVFSYEQYF. The V call is TRBV4-1, the J call TRBJ2-5; D might be TRBD1 (6 bases). The closer fit of TRBJ2-7 to the DNA end suggests the J call may be wrong. The CDR3 is 21 residues long. Germline V lookup: CDR1 MGHRA, CDR2 YSYEKL.

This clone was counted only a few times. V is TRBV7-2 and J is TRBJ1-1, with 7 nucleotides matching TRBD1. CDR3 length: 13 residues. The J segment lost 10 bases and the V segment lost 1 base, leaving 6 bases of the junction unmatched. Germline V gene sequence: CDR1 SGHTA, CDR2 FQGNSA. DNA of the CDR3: TGTGCCAGCAGCTTAGGGGACCAGGGGGTAGCTTTCTTT. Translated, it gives CASSLGDQGVAFF.

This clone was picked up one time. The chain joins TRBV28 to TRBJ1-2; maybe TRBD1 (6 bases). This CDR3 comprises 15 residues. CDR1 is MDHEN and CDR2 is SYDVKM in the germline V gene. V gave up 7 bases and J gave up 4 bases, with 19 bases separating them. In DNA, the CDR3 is TGTGCCAGCACCCCTTCCACAGGGAACGGCTATGGCTACACCTTC. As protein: CASTPSTGNGYGYTF.

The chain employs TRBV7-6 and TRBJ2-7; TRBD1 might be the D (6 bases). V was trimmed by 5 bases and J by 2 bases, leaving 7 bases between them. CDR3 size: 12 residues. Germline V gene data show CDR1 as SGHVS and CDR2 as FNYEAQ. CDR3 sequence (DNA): TGTGCCAGCAGCCCAGGGGCCTACGAGCAGTACTTC. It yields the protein CASSPGAYEQYF. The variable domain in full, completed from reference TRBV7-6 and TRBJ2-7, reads GAGVSQSPRYKVTKRGQDVALRCDPISGHVSLYWYRQALGQGPEFLTYFNYEAQQDKSGLPNDRFSAERPEGSISTLTIQRTEQRDSAMYRCASSPGAYEQYFGPGTRLTVT.

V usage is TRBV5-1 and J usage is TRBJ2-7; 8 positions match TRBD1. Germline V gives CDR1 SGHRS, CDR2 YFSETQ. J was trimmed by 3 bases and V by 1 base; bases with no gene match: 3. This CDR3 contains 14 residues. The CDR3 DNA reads TGCGCCAGCAGCTTGAGACAGGGGAACTACGAGCAGTACTTC. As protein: CASSLRQGNYEQYF.

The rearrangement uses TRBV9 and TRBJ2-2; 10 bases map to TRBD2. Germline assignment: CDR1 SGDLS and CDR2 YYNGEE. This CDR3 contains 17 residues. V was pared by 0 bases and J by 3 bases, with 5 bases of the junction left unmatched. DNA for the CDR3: TGTGCCAGCAGCGTAGGGAGTAGCGGGGGGTACACCGGGGAGCTGTTTTTT. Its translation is CASSVGSSGGYTGELFF.

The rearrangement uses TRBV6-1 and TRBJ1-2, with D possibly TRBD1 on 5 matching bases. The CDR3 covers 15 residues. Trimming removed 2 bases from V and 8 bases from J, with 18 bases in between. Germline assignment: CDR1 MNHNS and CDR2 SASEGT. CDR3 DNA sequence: TGTGCCAGCAGTGAAACCCCCGGACACCCTGGAGGCTACACCTTC. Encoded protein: CASSETPGHPGGYTF.

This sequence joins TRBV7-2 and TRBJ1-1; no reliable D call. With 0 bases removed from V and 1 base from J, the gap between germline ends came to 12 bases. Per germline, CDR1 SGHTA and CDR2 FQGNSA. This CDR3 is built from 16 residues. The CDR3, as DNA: TGTGCCAGCAGCTTAGCCTCCCCCCTTCCGAACACTGAAGCTTTCTTT. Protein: CASSLASPLPNTEAFF.